The 30 T cell receptor beta chains below were found in one sample sequenced in a study of shared clonotypes between healthy human individuals. Sequencing was performed with immunoSEQ multiplex PCR; in TCRdb, only in-frame clones are kept and a portion is missing. The sample carries approximately 2.5 million clones, more than 85% recorded once. The sample was naive CD4+ T cells from PBMCs. The subset: CD45RA+ positively selected. These receptors came from a man between 18 and 29 years old in good health. Some clones in this sample may be carry-over from other donors' samples.

V gene TRBV19 combines with J gene TRBJ2-1; no reliable D call. The V end was cut by 5 bases, the J end by 8 bases, with 10 bases between. Germline V CDR1 and CDR2: LNHDA, SQIVND (reference sequence). This CDR3 is 12 amino acids long. The CDR3: CASSLRADEQFF. For the CDR3, the DNA is TGTGCCAGTAGTCTTAGGGCAGATGAGCAGTTCTTC.

As for this clone: Other DNA sequences in the same sample also yield this CDR3. V and J are TRBV4-3 and TRBJ1-1; D remains ambiguous. The CDR3 totals 14 residues. V shed 0 bases and J shed 0 bases, with 5 bases lying between them. The V gene's germline CDR1 is LGHNA and CDR2 YSLEER. CDR3 residues: CASSQEVVNTEAFF. The CDR3 DNA follows: TGCGCCAGCAGCCAAGAGGTGGTGAACACTGAAGCTTTCTTT.

As for this clone: Other DNA sequences in the sample encode the same CDR3. This chain uses TRBV18 with TRBJ2-3; either TRBD1 or TRBD2 may supply D (5 bases each). Trimming removed 0 bases at V and 6 bases at J, with 7 bases between. The germline CDR1 and CDR2 sequences are KGHSH and LQKENI. The CDR3 has 13 residues. The CDR3 DNA reads as TGTGCCAGCTCACCACCAGGGGAGGATACGCAGTATTTT. Residues: CASSPPGEDTQYF.

V is TRBV7-3 and J is TRBJ2-2; unclear D gene. Germline values: CDR1 SGHTA, CDR2 FQGTGA. The CDR3 totals 14 residues. Trimming took 5 bases from V and 5 from J, leaving 12 bases between them. This CDR3 is CASSPDIITGELFF. The CDR3 DNA is TGTGCCAGCAGCCCCGACATTATTACCGGGGAGCTGTTTTTT. Based on the CDR3 plus reference TRBV7-3 and TRBJ2-2, the full variable domain is GAGVSQTPSNKVTEKGKYVELRCDPISGHTALYWYRQSLGQGPEFLIYFQGTGAADDSGLPNDRFFAVRPEGSVSTLKIQRTERGDSAVYLCASSPDIITGELFFGEGSRLTVL.

The chain combines TRBV4-1 with TRBJ1-6; TRBD1 matches 12 bases. Trimming removed 1 base from V and 7 bases from J; junction bases left unmatched: 14. CDR3 length: 20 residues. Germline V lookup: CDR1 MGHRA, CDR2 YSYEKL. In DNA form, the CDR3 reads TGCGCCAGCAGCCAAGGCGTCTTCGGGACAGGGGGCCTGTGGAATTCACCCCTCCACTTT. Encoded protein: CASSQGVFGTGGLWNSPLHF.

On this clone itself: This sample includes further DNA sequences coding for the same CDR3. The chain is built from TRBV20-1 and TRBJ2-1; D unresolved. This CDR3 is 11 amino acids long. Germline loops: CDR1 DFQATT, CDR2 SNEGSKA (reference sequence). Trimming shortened V by 3 bases and J by 3 bases, and 3 bases separated the two germline ends. The CDR3 spells CSARFYNEQFF. The CDR3, as DNA: TGCAGTGCTAGGTTCTACAATGAGCAGTTCTTC.

Details on this clone: Other DNA sequences in this sample translate to the same CDR3. The chain joins TRBV5-1 to TRBJ2-5; TRBD2 might be the D (6 bases). With 1 base removed from V and 5 bases from J, the gap between germline ends came to 15 bases. The CDR3 spans 15 residues. Germline CDR1 reads SGHRS; CDR2 reads YFSETQ. This chain's CDR3 is CASSLTSGLLETQYF. CDR3 DNA sequence: TGCGCCAGCAGCTTGACTTCGGGACTTCTGGAGACCCAGTACTTC.

The CDR3 is CASSYWEKLFF. In DNA, the CDR3 is TGTGCCAGCAGTTACTGGGAAAAACTGTTTTTT. The chain combines TRBV2 with TRBJ1-4; no clear D. The V and J ends lost 5 bases and 8 bases respectively, with 6 bases between them. The CDR3 has 11 residues. Per the germline V gene, CDR1 is SNHLY and CDR2 is FYNNEI.

The gene calls are TRBV27 and TRBJ2-1, with TRBD1 matching 10 bases. Germline V gives CDR1 MNHEY, CDR2 SMNVEV (reference sequence). The CDR3 is made up of 14 amino acids. Trimming cost V 7 bases and J 7 bases; bases outside gene matches: 7. CDR3 sequence: CASKRGTGVNEQFF. As DNA, the CDR3 is TGTGCCAGCAAACGGGGGACAGGGGTAAATGAGCAGTTCTTC.

This clone was observed a few times. The chain has TRBV18 and TRBJ1-1; 7 nucleotides agree with TRBD1. V lost 5 bases, J lost 3 bases, and 3 bases stayed unmatched. This CDR3 contains 13 residues. Germline CDR1 reads KGHSH; CDR2 reads LQKENI. Here the CDR3 DNA reads TGTGCCAGCTCAGGGGACAGAGACACTGAAGCTTTCTTT. It translates to CASSGDRDTEAFF.

The chain carries TRBV18 and TRBJ2-5; 8 nucleotides align to TRBD1. The CDR3 sequence is 14 residues long. The germline V gene encodes CDR1 KGHSH and CDR2 LQKENI. J lost 4 bases, V lost 6 bases, and 7 bases had no gene match. CDR3 region: CASSEMTGVETQYF. In DNA, the CDR3 is TGTGCCAGCTCCGAGATGACAGGGGTAGAGACCCAGTACTTC.

The gene calls are TRBV28 and TRBJ1-2, with 7 bases that match TRBD1. This CDR3 region has 14 residues. CDR1 MDHEN and CDR2 SYDVKM come from the germline V gene. V lost 4 bases to trimming and J lost 7 bases; unmatched junction nucleotides: 9. The CDR3 bases are TGTGCCAGCAGTTCATTGGGGACAGCTTTTGGCTACACCTTC. Protein sequence: CASSSLGTAFGYTF.

V gene TRBV19 combines with J gene TRBJ1-2; 8 positions agree with TRBD1. Germline loops: CDR1 LNHDA, CDR2 SQIVND (reference sequence). The V and J ends lost 6 bases and 6 bases, in that order; junction bases with no gene match: 6. CDR3 length: 13 residues. CDR3 protein: CASSDRGLNGYTF. Here the CDR3 DNA reads TGTGCCAGTAGCGACAGGGGTTTGAATGGCTACACCTTC.

This clone was recorded only once. The gene calls are TRBV12-5 and TRBJ2-3; maybe TRBD2 (6 bases). There are 16 residues in the CDR3. The V end lost 4 bases, the J end lost 1 base, and 15 bases lay between the germline ends. The germline V gene has CDR1 LGHNT and CDR2 FRNRAP. CDR3 DNA sequence: TGTGCTAGTGGTTCTTCCGGGACTTCAGGCACAGATACGCAGTATTTT. Translating gives CASGSSGTSGTDTQYF.

The gene calls are TRBV15 and TRBJ2-7, with D hard to call. CDR1 is LNHNV and CDR2 is YYDKDF in the germline V gene (reference sequence). CDR3 length: 13 residues. Trimming removed 1 base from V and 5 bases from J, with 9 bases in between. CDR3 DNA: TGTGCCACCAGCAGAGGAGGTCAGAACGAGCAGTACTTC. As protein: CATSRGGQNEQYF.

The CDR3 region is CASSPVVIQGEQYF. Written as DNA, the CDR3 is TGTGCCAGCAGCCCCGTGGTAATACAGGGAGAGCAGTACTTC. The V gene is TRBV6-5, the J gene TRBJ2-7, with a tentative D call TRBD1 (6 bases). From germline, CDR1 is MNHEY and CDR2 SVGAGI. The length of the CDR3 is 14 residues. V gave up 6 bases and J gave up 7 bases, with 19 bases separating them.

Comments on this clone: This sample also contains other DNA sequences that code for the same CDR3. The genes are TRBV18 and TRBJ1-1; D possibly corresponds to TRBD1 (5 bases). Trimming removed 3 bases from V and 4 bases from J, with 12 bases in between. This CDR3 has 14 amino acids. CDR1 is KGHSH and CDR2 is LQKENI in the germline V gene. CDR3 protein: CASSPPGRGTEAFF. CDR3 sequence (DNA): TGTGCCAGCTCACCCCCGGGGCGAGGCACTGAAGCTTTCTTT.

This clone was observed a few times. This specimen includes other DNA sequences encoding the same CDR3. The chain uses TRBV5-1 and TRBJ2-3; no definite D call. Germline CDR1 is SGHRS and CDR2 is YFSETQ. This CDR3 has 13 amino acids. Trimming stripped 0 bases from V and 1 base from J, with 3 bases between. The CDR3 DNA follows: TGCGCCAGCAGCTTGGTGGGCACAGATACGCAGTATTTT. This gives the protein CASSLVGTDTQYF.

Comments on this clone: The identical CDR3 is also encoded by other nucleotide sequences in the sample. This sequence joins TRBV7-2 and TRBJ2-7, with D possibly called TRBD1 or TRBD2 (5 bases each). Looked up from germline, CDR1 is SGHTA and CDR2 is FQGNSA. The CDR3 sequence is 13 residues long. Deletions cut 2 bases from V and 4 bases from J, with 9 bases between. This CDR3 reads CASSLRGGYEQYF. The DNA of the CDR3 is TGTGCCAGCAGCTTACGTGGGGGATACGAGCAGTACTTC.

The chain has TRBV2 and TRBJ1-3; 8 positions agree with TRBD1. CDR1 and CDR2 from the germline V gene are SNHLY and FYNNEI. The ends lost 5 bases at V and 0 bases at J; junction bases unmatched: 6. The CDR3 has 16 residues. The CDR3 DNA follows: TGTGCCAGCAGTTTGGACAGGGCTCCCTCTGGAAACACCATATATTTT. Its translation is CASSLDRAPSGNTIYF.

This clone appeared once. This chain uses TRBV6-5 with TRBJ2-1; TRBD1 agrees at 11 bases. V trimming: 9 bases; J trimming: 4 bases; junction bases outside the gene matches: 2. CDR1 and CDR2 (germline): MNHEY, SVGAGI. The CDR3 has 13 residues. CDR3 residues: CASRDRGYNEQFF. CDR3 nucleotide sequence: TGTGCCAGTAGGGACAGGGGGTACAATGAGCAGTTCTTC.

In regard to this clone: Other DNA sequences in this specimen translate into the identical CDR3. The rearrangement links TRBV28 to TRBJ2-4, with D unresolved. V was trimmed by 6 bases and J by 4 bases, leaving 4 bases between them. CDR3 size: 11 residues. From germline, CDR1 is MDHEN and CDR2 SYDVKM. CDR3 nucleotide sequence: TGTGCCAGCAGCCCGAAAAACATTCAGTACTTC. It yields the protein CASSPKNIQYF.

This chain links TRBV30 with TRBJ1-3; no definite D call. This CDR3 has 13 residues. V lost 2 bases, J lost 7 bases, and 12 bases lay in between. The germline V gene encodes CDR1 GTSNPN and CDR2 SVGIG (reference sequence). CDR3 nucleotides: TGTGCCTGGAGTAAGACGAAATGGAACACCATATATTTT. This encodes CAWSKTKWNTIYF.

The chain couples TRBV6-1 to TRBJ2-3; 10 bases agree with TRBD1. The CDR3 has 16 residues. The J segment lost 4 bases and the V segment lost 2 bases, leaving 6 bases of the junction unmatched. Germline V CDR1 and CDR2: MNHNS, SASEGT. DNA for the CDR3: TGTGCCAGCAGTGAAACCCCGGGACAGGGGCCAGATACGCAGTATTTT. Translating gives CASSETPGQGPDTQYF.

The J gene is TRBJ2-1, the V gene TRBV5-1; 7 nucleotides align to TRBD2. The germline V gene has CDR1 SGHRS and CDR2 YFSETQ. The CDR3 has 14 amino acids. The V segment lost 2 bases and the J segment 5 bases; nucleotides outside the gene matches: 4. CDR3 DNA sequence: TGCGCCAGCAGCTTTAGCCTAGCGGACAATGAGCAGTTCTTC. This codes for CASSFSLADNEQFF.

The chain has TRBV4-3 and TRBJ1-1, with 9 bases aligning to TRBD1. The ends lost 2 bases at V and 4 bases at J; junction bases unmatched: 2. CDR1 is LGHNA and CDR2 is YSLEER in the germline V gene. The CDR3 totals 14 residues. The CDR3 nucleotides read TGCGCCAGCAGCCAACCGGACAGGGGCACTGAAGCTTTCTTT. Translated: CASSQPDRGTEAFF.

The J gene is TRBJ2-7, the V gene TRBV19; TRBD1 matches 7 bases. The V gene's germline CDR1 is LNHDA and CDR2 SQIVND (reference sequence). J was trimmed by 2 bases and V by 7 bases; bases with no gene match: 11. This CDR3 has 15 residues. CDR3 sequence reads: CASNPTGSKAYEQYF. CDR3 bases: TGTGCCAGTAATCCGACAGGGAGTAAGGCCTACGAGCAGTACTTC.

V and J are TRBV5-1 and TRBJ2-7; 8 positions match TRBD2. This CDR3 contains 13 residues. Trimming took 1 base from V and 5 from J; bases not matched to a gene: 2. Germline lookup yields CDR1 SGHRS and CDR2 YFSETQ. CDR3 in DNA: TGCGCCAGCAGCTTGATAGCGGGACACGAGCAGTACTTC. Translated: CASSLIAGHEQYF. The whole variable domain, remainder taken from reference TRBV5-1 and TRBJ2-7, is KAGVTQTPRYLIKTRGQQVTLSCSPISGHRSVSWYQQTPGQGLQFLFEYFSETQRNKGNFPGRFSGRQFSNSRSEMNVSTLELGDSALYLCASSLIAGHEQYFGPGTRLTVT.

This clone was recorded once. The chain uses TRBV5-4 and TRBJ2-7; 7 bases match TRBD1. CDR3 length: 14 residues. Germline V gives CDR1 SGHNT, CDR2 YYREEE (reference sequence). The V and J ends lost 3 bases and 3 bases, in that order; junction bases with no gene match: 6. CDR3: CASSSGTENYEQYF. The CDR3, as DNA: TGTGCCAGCAGCTCCGGGACAGAAAACTACGAGCAGTACTTC. Variable domain in full (rest from reference TRBV5-4 and TRBJ2-7): ETGVTQSPTHLIKTRGQQVTLRCSSQSGHNTVSWYQQALGQGPQFIFQYYREEENGRGNFPPRFSGLQFPNYSSELNVNALELDDSALYLCASSSGTENYEQYFGPGTRLTVT.

This clone occurred once. The chain uses TRBV6-6 and TRBJ1-1; D gene ambiguous. CDR1 and CDR2 (germline): MNHNY, SVGAGI (reference sequence). This CDR3 region has 14 residues. V lost 2 bases and J lost 4, with 11 bases in between. The CDR3 protein is CASSYRVESTEAFF. In DNA, the CDR3 is TGTGCCAGCAGTTACAGGGTGGAGAGCACTGAAGCTTTCTTT.